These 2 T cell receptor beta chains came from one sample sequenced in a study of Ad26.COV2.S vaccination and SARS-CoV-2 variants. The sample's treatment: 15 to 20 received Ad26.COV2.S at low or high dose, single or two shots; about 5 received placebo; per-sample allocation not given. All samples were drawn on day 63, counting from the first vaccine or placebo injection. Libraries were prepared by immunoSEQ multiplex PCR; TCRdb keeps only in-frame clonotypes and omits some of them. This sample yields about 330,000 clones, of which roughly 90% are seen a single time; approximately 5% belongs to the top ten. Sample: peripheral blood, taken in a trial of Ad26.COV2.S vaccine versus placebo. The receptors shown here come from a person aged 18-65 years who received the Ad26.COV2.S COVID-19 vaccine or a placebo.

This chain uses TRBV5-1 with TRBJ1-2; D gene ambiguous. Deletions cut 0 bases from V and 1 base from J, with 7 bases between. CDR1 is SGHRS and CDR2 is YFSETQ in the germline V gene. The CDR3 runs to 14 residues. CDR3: CASSLEGSNYGYTF. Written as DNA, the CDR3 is TGCGCCAGCAGCTTGGAAGGCAGTAACTATGGCTACACCTTC.

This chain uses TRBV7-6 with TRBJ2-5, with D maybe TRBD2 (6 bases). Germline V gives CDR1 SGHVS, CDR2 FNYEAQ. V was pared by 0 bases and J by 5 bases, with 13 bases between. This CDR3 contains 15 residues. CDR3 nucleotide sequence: TGTGCCAGCAGCTTAGCTGGGGAGGTCCGGGAGACCCAGTACTTC. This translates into CASSLAGEVRETQYF.